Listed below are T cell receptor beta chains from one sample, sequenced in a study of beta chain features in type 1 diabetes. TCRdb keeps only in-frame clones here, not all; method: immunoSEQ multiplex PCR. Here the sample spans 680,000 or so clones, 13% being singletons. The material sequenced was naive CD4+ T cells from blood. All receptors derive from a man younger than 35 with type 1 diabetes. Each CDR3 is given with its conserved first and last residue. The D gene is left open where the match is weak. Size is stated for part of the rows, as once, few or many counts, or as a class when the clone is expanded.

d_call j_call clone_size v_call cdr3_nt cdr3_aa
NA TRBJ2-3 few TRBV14 TGTGCCAGCAGCCAATGGTCAGGAACGCAGTATTTT CASSQWSGTQYF
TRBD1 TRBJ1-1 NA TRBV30 TGTGCCCGCCAAGGGGCAGGGGGGACTGAAGCTTTCTTT CARQGAGGTEAFF
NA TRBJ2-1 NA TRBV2 TGTGCCAGCAGTGAAGCTTGGGGGCAGTTCTTC CASSEAWGQFF
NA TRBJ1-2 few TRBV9 TGTGCCAGCAGCGTAGCTTTAAGCCCGGAGGGCTACACCTTC CASSVALSPEGYTF
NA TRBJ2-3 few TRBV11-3 TGTGCCAGCAGCTTTCCTGGACAGTCAGATACGCAGTATTTT CASSFPGQSDTQYF
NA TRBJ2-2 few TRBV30 TGTGCCTGGAGTGTGGTGATGTACACCGGGGAGCTGTTTTTT CAWSVVMYTGELFF
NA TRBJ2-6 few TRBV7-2 TGTGCCAGCAGCTTAGTGTTGGGTGTCCTGACTTTC CASSLVLGVLTF
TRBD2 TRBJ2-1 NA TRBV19 TGTGCCAGTAGCTGGCAGCGGGGGGGGAACAATGAGCAGTTCTTC CASSWQRGGNNEQFF
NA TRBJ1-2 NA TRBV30 TGTGCCTGGAGTGTACAAGGGGCCTCGTGGGGCTACACCTTC CAWSVQGASWGYTF
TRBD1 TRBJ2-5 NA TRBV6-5 TGTGCCATTTCCAGGGGGCAAGGAGAGACCCAGTACTTC CAISRGQGETQYF
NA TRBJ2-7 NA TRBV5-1 TGCGCCAGCAGCTTGCCCGGTGGCTCCTACGAGCAGTACTTC CASSLPGGSYEQYF
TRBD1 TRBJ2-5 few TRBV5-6 TGTGCCAGCAGCTTGGTACAGGGGTTGGGAGAGACCCAGTACTTC CASSLVQGLGETQYF
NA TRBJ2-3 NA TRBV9 TGTGCCAGCAGCGTATCAATTATGGGCCGTGGGGCCCAGAACACAGATACGCAGTATTTT CASSVSIMGRGAQNTDTQYF
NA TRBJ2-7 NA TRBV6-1 TGTGCCAGCAGTGAATTAAGCCAGGTATCATCCTACGAGCAGTACTTC CASSELSQVSSYEQYF
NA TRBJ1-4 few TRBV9 TGTGCCAGCAGCGCCCACTACACAACTAATGAAAAACTGTTTTTT CASSAHYTTNEKLFF
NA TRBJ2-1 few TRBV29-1 TGCAGCGTTGTACGCGGTAACTCCTACAATGAGCAGTTCTTC CSVVRGNSYNEQFF
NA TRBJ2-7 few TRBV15 TGTGCCACCAGCAGAGATAGGAGCTCAAGGGGCTACGAGCAGTACTTC CATSRDRSSRGYEQYF
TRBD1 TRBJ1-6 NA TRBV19 TGTGCCAGTGCAACTACGGGACAGGGGAATTCACCCCTCCACTTT CASATTGQGNSPLHF
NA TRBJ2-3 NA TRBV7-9 TGTGCCAGCAGCTTAGGCGCTAGCACAGATACGCAGTATTTT CASSLGASTDTQYF
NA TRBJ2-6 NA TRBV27 TGTGCCAGCAGTTTATACGGGCTGGGGGCTGGGGCCAACGTCCTGACTTTC CASSLYGLGAGANVLTF
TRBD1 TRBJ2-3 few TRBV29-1 TGCAGCGTTGACGACAGGGGCCTTGGTACAGATACGCAGTATTTT CSVDDRGLGTDTQYF
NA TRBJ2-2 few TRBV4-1 TGCGCCAGCAGCCAAGAGGCCCAGTCCGGGGAGCTGTTTTTT CASSQEAQSGELFF
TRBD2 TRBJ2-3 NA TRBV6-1 TGTGCCGGCTTAATGGTAGCGGGGCGGACAGATACGCAGTATTTT CAGLMVAGRTDTQYF
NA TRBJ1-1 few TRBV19 TGTGCCAGTACCGGGGGCAGTCGGAACACTGAAGCTTTCTTT CASTGGSRNTEAFF
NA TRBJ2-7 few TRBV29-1 TGCAGCGTTGCGGGCAGTCCGGCCTACGAGCAGTACTTC CSVAGSPAYEQYF
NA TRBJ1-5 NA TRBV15 TGTGCCACCAGCAGACAGGATTTCGATCAGCCCCAGCATTTT CATSRQDFDQPQHF
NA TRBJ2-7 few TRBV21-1 TGTGCCAGCACCCCGAGACAGGGTCCCCACGAGCAGTACTTC CASTPRQGPHEQYF
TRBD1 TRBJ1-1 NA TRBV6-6 TGTGCCAGCAGACAAGACAGGGGAACAGCTTTCTTT CASRQDRGTAFF
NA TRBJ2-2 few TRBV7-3 TGTGCCAGCAGCTTCCAGAGCACCGGGGAGCTGTTTTTT CASSFQSTGELFF
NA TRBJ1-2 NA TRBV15 TGTGCCACCAGCGGCGGACAGCCATACTATGGCTACACCTTC CATSGGQPYYGYTF
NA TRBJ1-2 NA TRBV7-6 TGTGCCAGCAGCTTAGTTGGGGATGGCTACACCTTC CASSLVGDGYTF